The 25 T cell receptor beta chains given below trace back to one sample, sequenced in a study of T-cell reconstitution after alpha-beta-depleted transplantation in children. TCRbeta library preparation incorporated unique molecular identifiers. From the PCR reads, TCRdb called clonotypes with MiXCR, one entry per CDR3 protein. The sample consists of some 280,000 distinct CDR3 sequences, roughly 9.5% of them appearing once. Sequencing used PBMCs from the stem cell graft donor, obtained from the stem cell graft. The receptors derive from a human donor who donated a stem cell graft to a child with SCID.

This clonotype was seen many times. The rearrangement joins TRBV20-1 to TRBJ1-2; 9 bases map to TRBD1. The CDR3 is 14 amino acids. Germline values: CDR1 DFQATT, CDR2 SNEGSKA (reference sequence). The trim removed 2 bases at V and 4 bases at J, leaving 5 bases unmatched. The CDR3 sequence: CSARPPGQGYGYTF. The CDR3 DNA reads TGCAGTGCTAGACCCCCGGGACAGGGCTATGGCTACACCTTC.

DNA for the CDR3: TGCAGCGTTGCGGGTGGGGTAGGAGGCAATCAGCCCCAGCATTTT. Encoded protein: CSVAGGVGGNQPQHF. The chain is built from TRBV29-1 and TRBJ1-5; D remains unclear. Per the germline V gene, CDR1 is SQVTM and CDR2 is ANQGSEA. The CDR3 loop spans 15 amino acids. Trimming cost V 4 bases and J 2 bases, with 15 bases left between them.

The chain has TRBV7-9 and TRBJ1-1, with D hard to call. CDR3 length: 15 residues. The ends were cut back, 1 base at V and 2 bases at J, with 11 bases in the middle. Per germline, CDR1 SEHNR and CDR2 FQNEAQ (reference sequence). CDR3 loop: CASSLGRTVNTEAFF. The CDR3 DNA follows: TGTGCCAGCAGCTTAGGGCGGACCGTAAACACTGAAGCTTTCTTT. The whole variable domain, remainder taken from reference TRBV7-9 and TRBJ1-1, is DTGVSQNPRHKITKRGQNVTFRCDPISEHNRLYWYRQTLGQGPEFLTYFQNEAQLEKSRLLSDRFSAERPKGSFSTLEIQRTEQGDSAMYLCASSLGRTVNTEAFFGQGTRLTVV.

This clonotype came up a few times. The chain couples TRBV5-1 to TRBJ1-1; D might be TRBD1 (5 bases). Germline assignment: CDR1 SGHRS and CDR2 YFSETQ. Trimming stripped 4 bases from V and 10 bases from J, with 17 bases between. The CDR3 consists of 13 residues. The CDR3 sequence is CASSPTDDRAAFF. CDR3 DNA: TGCGCCAGCAGCCCAACAGACGACAGAGCAGCTTTCTTT. Together with reference TRBV5-1 and TRBJ1-1, the CDR3 gives the full variable domain: KAGVTQTPRYLIKTRGQQVTLSCSPISGHRSVSWYQQTPGQGLQFLFEYFSETQRNKGNFPGRFSGRQFSNSRSEMNVSTLELGDSALYLCASSPTDDRAAFFGQGTRLTVV.

This clonotype was seen at least ten times. The CDR3 sequence: CASSYSQGSYEQYF. DNA of the CDR3: TGTGCCAGCAGTTACTCGCAGGGCTCCTACGAGCAGTACTTC. This chain uses TRBV6-5 with TRBJ2-7; D perhaps matches TRBD1 (5 bases). The CDR3 extends over 14 amino acids. V was trimmed by 0 bases and J by 0 bases, leaving 6 bases between them. Germline V gives CDR1 MNHEY, CDR2 SVGAGI.

This clonotype was seen at least ten times. The genes are TRBV6-1 and TRBJ2-7; possible D gene TRBD2, 5 bases. Germline V gives CDR1 MNHNS, CDR2 SASEGT. Trimming pared 1 base from V and 7 bases from J, leaving 14 bases between. The CDR3 extends over 14 amino acids. In DNA form, the CDR3 reads TGTGCCAGCAGTGAAGGGAAACAGAGAGGGGAGCAGTACTTC. Amino acid sequence: CASSEGKQRGEQYF.

This clonotype was detected ten times or more. This chain joins TRBV7-2 and TRBJ2-1; the D is unclear. This CDR3 is built from 11 residues. V shed 8 bases and J shed 12 bases, with 14 bases lying between them. Germline CDR1 SGHTA, CDR2 FQGNSA. The CDR3 protein is CASGRMGMQFF. CDR3 DNA sequence: TGTGCCAGCGGGCGAATGGGAATGCAGTTCTTC.

Many counts were recorded for this clonotype. V usage is TRBV3-1 and J usage is TRBJ1-1, with 8 bases aligning to TRBD1. Trimming removed 4 bases from V and 1 base from J; junction bases left unmatched: 5. CDR1 LGHDT and CDR2 YNNKEL come from the germline V gene (reference sequence). The CDR3 contains 15 residues. CDR3 nucleotides: TGTGCCAGCAGCCTTGGGGACAGGCAGAACACTGAAGCTTTCTTT. Translating gives CASSLGDRQNTEAFF.

CDR3 sequence (DNA): TGCAGCGCTGTACCGGGGGAGTTAGTACGGGGCAATGAGCAGTTCTTC. As protein: CSAVPGELVRGNEQFF. The chain joins TRBV29-1 to TRBJ2-1, with D perhaps TRBD2 (6 bases). Germline loops: CDR1 SQVTM, CDR2 ANQGSEA. Trimming pared 7 bases from V and 6 bases from J, leaving 25 bases between. This CDR3 is built from 16 residues.

This clonotype was counted a few times. The J gene is TRBJ1-2, the V gene TRBV5-1; D uncertain. Germline V gives CDR1 SGHRS, CDR2 YFSETQ. The CDR3 extends over 13 amino acids. V was clipped by 2 bases and J by 3 bases, with 8 bases between them. CDR3 bases: TGCGCCAGCAGCTTTCCGGGCGACTATGGCTACACCTTC. Amino acid sequence: CASSFPGDYGYTF. Variable domain in full (rest from reference TRBV5-1 and TRBJ1-2): KAGVTQTPRYLIKTRGQQVTLSCSPISGHRSVSWYQQTPGQGLQFLFEYFSETQRNKGNFPGRFSGRQFSNSRSEMNVSTLELGDSALYLCASSFPGDYGYTFGSGTRLTVV.

This clonotype has only a few counts. J is TRBJ2-7 and V is TRBV12-3 or TRBV12-4, with D perhaps matching TRBD2 (6 bases). The CDR3 totals 14 residues. Trimming shortened V by 4 bases and J by 1 base, and 11 bases separated the two germline ends. CDR3 DNA sequence: TGTGCCAGCAGTTGGGGGACTGTATCCTACGAGCAGTACTTC. Protein sequence: CASSWGTVSYEQYF.

The gene calls are TRBV19 and TRBJ2-3, with TRBD1 identical over 10 bases. Germline CDR1 and CDR2: LNHDA and SQIVND (reference sequence). The J segment lost 6 bases and the V segment lost 7 bases, leaving 7 bases of the junction unmatched. The CDR3 runs 14 residues. The chain's CDR3 is CASNPGQGRDTQYF. CDR3 bases: TGTGCCAGTAACCCGGGACAGGGGCGCGATACGCAGTATTTT.

In this sample, this clonotype turned up a few times. The chain carries TRBV7-9 and TRBJ1-4; D is unclear. Germline assignment: CDR1 SEHNR and CDR2 FQNEAQ (reference sequence). V was trimmed by 0 bases and J by 6 bases, leaving 2 bases between them. CDR3 length equals 12 residues. The CDR3 sequence is CASSLAHEKLFF. The CDR3 nucleotides read TGTGCCAGCAGCTTAGCGCATGAAAAACTGTTTTTT.

The chain links TRBV5-1 to TRBJ2-3, with TRBD2 matching 12 bases. This CDR3 spans 15 amino acids. CDR1 is SGHRS, CDR2 YFSETQ, per germline. The trim removed 0 bases at V and 6 bases at J, leaving 2 bases unmatched. The CDR3 protein is CASSLGTSGVDTQYF. The CDR3 bases are TGCGCCAGCAGCTTGGGGACTAGCGGGGTGGATACGCAGTATTTT.

This clonotype was picked up a small number of times. The chain uses TRBV4-1 and TRBJ2-3, with D tentatively TRBD1 (6 bases). The CDR3 has 16 amino acids. V lost 2 bases to trimming and J lost 1 base, with 13 bases between them. Germline V gene data show CDR1 as MGHRA and CDR2 as YSYEKL. CDR3 amino acids: CASSQPIGGGTDTQYF. CDR3 coding DNA: TGCGCCAGCAGCCAACCGATTGGGGGCGGCACAGATACGCAGTATTTT.

The chain has TRBV5-1 and TRBJ2-7; D possibly corresponds to TRBD1 (6 bases). This CDR3 is 15 amino acids long. Trimming cost V 0 bases and J 1 base, with 11 bases left between them. Germline V lookup: CDR1 SGHRS, CDR2 YFSETQ. CDR3 DNA sequence: TGCGCCAGCAGCTTGGCAACAGGGAAATCCTACGAGCAGTACTTC. Translating it yields CASSLATGKSYEQYF.

This clonotype was observed a handful of times. This rearrangement joins TRBV2 to TRBJ2-6; the D is unclear. The CDR3 runs to 15 residues. Germline CDR1 is SNHLY and CDR2 is FYNNEI. Trimming stripped 3 bases from V and 1 base from J, with 7 bases between. This chain's CDR3 is CASSDTWSGANVLTF. Here the CDR3 DNA reads TGTGCCAGCAGTGATACTTGGTCTGGGGCCAACGTCCTGACTTTC.

J is TRBJ2-1 and V is TRBV5-1; 11 bases are shared with TRBD1. This CDR3 region has 15 residues. Germline loops: CDR1 SGHRS, CDR2 YFSETQ. The V gene end was trimmed by 0 bases and the J gene end by 10 bases; junction bases not matched to a gene: 6. CDR3 bases: TGCGCCAGCAGCTTGGGGACAGGGGGCATGGAGGAGCAGTTCTTC. Amino acid sequence: CASSLGTGGMEEQFF.

Points on this clonotype: This could be a read error, since a much larger clone is one nucleotide away. V gene TRBV5-6 combines with J gene TRBJ2-7; 10 bases are a match to TRBD1. Germline CDR1 reads SGHDT; CDR2 reads YYEEEE. The CDR3 spans 15 residues. J gave up 2 bases and V 3 bases, and 5 bases lay outside the gene matches. In nucleotides, the CDR3 is TGTGCCAGCAGCTCGGGACAGGGGTTCCCCTACGAGCAGTACTTC. It translates to CASSSGQGFPYEQYF.

The chain is built from TRBV7-9 and TRBJ1-1, with 7 bases identical to TRBD1. V lost 8 bases and J lost 0; bases outside the gene matches: 9. This CDR3 comprises 15 residues. CDR1 SEHNR and CDR2 FQNEAQ come from the germline V gene (reference sequence). The CDR3 nucleotides read TGTGCCAGCTGGGATTTGGGACAGATGAACACTGAAGCTTTCTTT. Translating gives CASWDLGQMNTEAFF.

This chain links TRBV5-6 with TRBJ2-1; no clear D. Germline loops: CDR1 SGHDT, CDR2 YYEEEE. The CDR3 covers 14 residues. V shed 3 bases and J shed 0 bases, with 7 bases lying between them. In DNA form, the CDR3 reads TGTGCCAGCAGCTCCTTAAGCTCCTACAATGAGCAGTTCTTC. Translated: CASSSLSSYNEQFF. The full variable domain, completed using reference TRBV5-6 and TRBJ2-1, is DAGVTQSPTHLIKTRGQQVTLRCSPKSGHDTVSWYQQALGQGPQFIFQYYEEEERQRGNFPDRFSGHQFPNYSSELNVNALLLGDSALYLCASSSLSSYNEQFFGPGTRLTVL.

This clonotype was seen many times. This chain uses TRBV18 with TRBJ2-7; a possible D gene is TRBD2 (5 bases). This CDR3 is 13 amino acids long. Deletions cut 0 bases from V and 7 bases from J, with 10 bases between. Germline loops: CDR1 KGHSH, CDR2 LQKENI. The CDR3 is CASSPPGSGEQYF. The CDR3 DNA sequence: TGTGCCAGCTCACCACCCGGATCGGGGGAGCAGTACTTC.

This clonotype was observed at least ten times. DNA of the CDR3: TGTGCCAGCAGCGTACTTCGGGACACCGGGGAGCTGTTTTTT. It translates to CASSVLRDTGELFF. This rearrangement joins TRBV9 to TRBJ2-2; D not resolved. The CDR3 extends over 14 amino acids. Trimming stripped 1 base from V and 3 bases from J, with 7 bases between. Germline CDR1 is SGDLS and CDR2 is YYNGEE.

The rearrangement uses TRBV12-3 or TRBV12-4 and TRBJ1-1; D possibly corresponds to TRBD1 (5 bases). V was clipped by 0 bases and J by 6 bases, with 14 bases between them. The CDR3 has 15 amino acids. CDR3 bases: TGTGCCAGCAGTTTAGCGCCAGGGACCGGCGCTGAAGCTTTCTTT. This translates into CASSLAPGTGAEAFF.

This clonotype has ten or more counts. J is TRBJ1-5 and V is TRBV20-1; D is unclear. Germline V gene sequence: CDR1 DFQATT, CDR2 SNEGSKA (reference sequence). CDR3 length: 12 amino acids. The germline V and J ends were trimmed by 1 base and 3 bases, with 4 bases remaining between them. For the CDR3, the DNA is TGCAGTGCTAGAGGGAACAATCAGCCCCAGCATTTT. Translating gives CSARGNNQPQHF.